This T cell receptor (beta chain) was captured by sequencing in a study of T-cell memory formation after mild COVID-19. About the study: Each donor largely had its own TCR clusters.

The CDR3 is 13 residues long. Trimming took 9 bases from V and 8 from J, leaving 16 bases between them. Germline V lookup: CDR1 SNHLY, CDR2 FYNNEI. TCRdb called the 5' RACE reads again in MiXCR, with one record for every CDR3 protein. The sample contains 450,000 to 650,000 distinct CDR3 sequences, about 20% of which appear only once. The source is an adult woman who had mild COVID-19 (a few samples of this study predate the infection). Cell type and time point are not known. The material sequenced was PBMCs or a T cell subset sorted from them (not recorded which). This sequence joins TRBV2 and TRBJ1-4; D is unclear. CDR3 residues: CASHGQRKEKLFF. DNA of the CDR3: TGTGCCAGTCACGGGCAGCGTAAGGAAAAACTGTTTTTT.